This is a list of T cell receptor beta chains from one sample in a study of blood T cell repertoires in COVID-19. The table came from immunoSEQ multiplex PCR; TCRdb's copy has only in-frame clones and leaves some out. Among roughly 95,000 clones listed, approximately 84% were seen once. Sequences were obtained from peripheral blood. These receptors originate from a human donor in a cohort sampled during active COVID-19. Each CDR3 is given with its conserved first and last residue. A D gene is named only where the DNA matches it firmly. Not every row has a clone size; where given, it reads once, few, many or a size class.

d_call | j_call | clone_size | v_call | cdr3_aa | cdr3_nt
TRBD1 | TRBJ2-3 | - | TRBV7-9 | CASSLGQGAASTDTQYF | TGTGCCAGCAGCTTGGGACAGGGGGCGGCGAGCACAGATACGCAGTATTTT
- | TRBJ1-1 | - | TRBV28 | CASSFTAPLNTEAFF | TGTGCCAGCAGTTTTACAGCCCCACTGAACACTGAAGCTTTCTTT
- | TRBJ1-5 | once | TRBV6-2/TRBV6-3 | CASSYSGRRNGQPQHF | TGTGCCAGCAGTTACTCAGGCAGACGGAACGGGCAGCCCCAGCATTTT
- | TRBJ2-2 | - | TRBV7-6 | CASSLGGGLATGELFF | TGTGCCAGCAGCTTAGGAGGAGGCCTGGCCACCGGGGAGCTGTTTTTT
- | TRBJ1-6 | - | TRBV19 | CASSPGHRIGSPLHF | TGTGCCAGTAGCCCGGGACATAGGATTGGTTCACCCCTCCACTTT
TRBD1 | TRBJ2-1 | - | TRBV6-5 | CASSYSADRGDEQFF | TGTGCCAGCAGTTACTCCGCGGACAGGGGGGATGAGCAGTTCTTC
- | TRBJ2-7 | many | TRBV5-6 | CASSFSSYEQYF | TGTGCCAGCAGCTTTTCGTCCTACGAGCAGTACTTC
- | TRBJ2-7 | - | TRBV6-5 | CASSSTGPYEQYF | TGTGCCAGCAGTTCGACAGGACCCTACGAGCAGTACTTC
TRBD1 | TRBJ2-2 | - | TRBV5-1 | CASSARTGTGELFF | TGCGCCAGCAGCGCGCGGACAGGGACCGGGGAGCTGTTTTTT
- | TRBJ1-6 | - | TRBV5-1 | CASSLGQNNSPLHF | TGCGCCAGCAGCTTGGGACAGAATAATTCACCCCTCCACTTT
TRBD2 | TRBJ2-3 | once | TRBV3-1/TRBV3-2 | CASSPRRGEADTQYF | TGTGCCAGCAGCCCCAGACGGGGGGAGGCAGATACGCAGTATTTT
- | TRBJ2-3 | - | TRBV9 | CASSVIGHPGDTQYF | TGTGCCAGCAGCGTAATAGGACACCCAGGGGATACGCAGTATTTT
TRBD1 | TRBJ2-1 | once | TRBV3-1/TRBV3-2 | CASSQGLQGVNEQFF | TGTGCCAGCAGCCAAGGATTACAGGGGGTTAATGAGCAGTTCTTC
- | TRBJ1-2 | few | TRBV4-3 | CASSQDQQTANYGYTF | TGCGCCAGCAGCCAAGATCAGCAGACAGCTAACTATGGCTACACCTTC
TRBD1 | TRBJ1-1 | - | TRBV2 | CASNKVRTGVTEAFF | TGTGCCAGCAATAAAGTACGGACAGGGGTCACTGAAGCTTTCTTT
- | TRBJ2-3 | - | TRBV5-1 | CASSPGQRTDTQYF | TGCGCCAGCAGTCCAGGACAGCGCACAGATACGCAGTATTTT
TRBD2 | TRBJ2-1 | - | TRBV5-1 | CASSLLGGGGPYNEQFF | TGCGCCAGCAGCCTCCTCGGCGGGGGGGGCCCCTACAATGAGCAGTTCTTC
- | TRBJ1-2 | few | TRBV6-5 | CASSYGGGYGYTF | TGTGCCAGCAGTTACGGCGGGGGCTATGGCTACACCTTC
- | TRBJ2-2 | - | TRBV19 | CASSILGGRNTGELFF | TGTGCCAGTAGTATACTTGGAGGCCGGAACACCGGGGAGCTGTTTTTT
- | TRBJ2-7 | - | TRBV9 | CASSVDLVGSRYEQYF | TGTGCCAGCAGCGTAGACTTGGTCGGGAGTCGGTACGAGCAGTACTTC
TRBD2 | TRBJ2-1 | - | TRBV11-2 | CASSLRLAGVTSSYNEQFF | TGTGCCAGCAGCCTCAGACTAGCGGGAGTCACAAGCTCCTACAATGAGCAGTTCTTC
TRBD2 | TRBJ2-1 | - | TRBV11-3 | CASSFGVASGINEQFF | TGTGCCAGCAGCTTTGGCGTCGCTAGCGGGATCAATGAGCAGTTCTTC
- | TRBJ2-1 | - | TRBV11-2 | CASSLAHSGVVNEQFF | TGTGCCAGCAGCTTAGCGCATTCGGGGGTAGTCAATGAGCAGTTCTTC
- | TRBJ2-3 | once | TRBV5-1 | CASSLDPHGSTDTQYF | TGCGCCAGCAGCTTGGATCCACACGGGAGCACAGATACGCAGTATTTT
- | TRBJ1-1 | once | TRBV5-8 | CASSLGAGMNTEAFF | TGTGCCAGCAGCTTGGGGGCAGGGATGAACACTGAAGCTTTCTTT
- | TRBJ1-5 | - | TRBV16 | CASSPAGDLGGNQPQHF | TGTGCCAGCAGCCCCGCGGGGGACCTCGGGGGCAATCAGCCCCAGCATTTT
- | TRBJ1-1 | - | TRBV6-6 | CASRPTDGRVNTEAFF | TGTGCCAGCAGACCTACGGACGGGAGGGTGAACACTGAAGCTTTCTTT
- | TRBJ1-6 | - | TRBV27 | CASSWRDSYNSPLHF | TGTGCCAGCAGTTGGCGGGACTCCTATAATTCACCCCTCCACTTT
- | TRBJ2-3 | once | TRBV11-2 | CASSLGGAHTDTQYF | TGTGCCAGCAGCTTGGGGGGGGCTCACACAGATACGCAGTATTTT
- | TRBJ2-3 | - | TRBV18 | CASSPTSTDTQYF | TGTGCCAGCTCACCGACTAGCACAGATACGCAGTATTTT
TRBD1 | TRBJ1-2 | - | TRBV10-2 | CASRLGTGTNYGYTF | TGCGCCAGCAGACTAGGGACAGGGACCAACTATGGCTACACCTTC
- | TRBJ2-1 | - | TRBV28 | CASSSPGVNEQFF | TGTGCCAGCAGTTCTCCGGGGGTCAATGAGCAGTTCTTC
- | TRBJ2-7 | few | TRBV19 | CASSISTGEAWYEQYF | TGTGCCAGTAGTATATCCACGGGGGAGGCCTGGTACGAGCAGTACTTC
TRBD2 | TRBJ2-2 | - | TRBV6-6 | CASSPSPGTSGSIYTGELFF | TGTGCCAGCAGTCCATCCCCCGGGACTAGCGGGAGTATATACACCGGGGAGCTGTTTTTT
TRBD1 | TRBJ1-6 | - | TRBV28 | CASSLFGQGIESPLHF | TGTGCCAGCAGTTTATTCGGACAGGGTATAGAATCACCCCTCCACTTT
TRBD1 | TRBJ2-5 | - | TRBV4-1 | CASSIPGTGKETQYF | TGCGCCAGCAGCATACCCGGGACAGGGAAAGAGACCCAGTACTTC
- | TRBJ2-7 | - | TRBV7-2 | CASSLTYEQYF | TGTGCCAGCAGCTTGACTTACGAGCAGTACTTC
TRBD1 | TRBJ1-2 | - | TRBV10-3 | CAISGDRNYGYTF | TGTGCCATCAGTGGGGACAGAAACTATGGCTACACCTTC
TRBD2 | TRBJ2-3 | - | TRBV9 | CASSEQTSPLTDTQYF | TGTGCCAGCAGCGAACAGACTAGCCCCCTCACAGATACGCAGTATTTT
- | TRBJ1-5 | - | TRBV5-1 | CASSLEPTESNQPQHF | TGCGCCAGCAGCTTGGAGCCGACGGAGAGCAATCAGCCCCAGCATTTT
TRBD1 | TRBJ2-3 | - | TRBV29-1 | CSGTGGGGTDTQYF | TGCAGCGGGACAGGGGGAGGGGGGACAGATACGCAGTATTTT
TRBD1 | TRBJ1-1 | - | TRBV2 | CASRSGGRTEAFF | TGTGCCAGCCGATCAGGGGGACGCACTGAAGCTTTCTTT
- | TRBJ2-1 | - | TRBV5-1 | CASRGTGSSYNEQFF | TGCGCCAGCAGGGGTACGGGGAGCTCCTACAATGAGCAGTTCTTC
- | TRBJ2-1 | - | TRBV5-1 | CASSLARAGNSYNEQFF | TGCGCCAGCAGCTTGGCCAGGGCGGGGAACTCCTACAATGAGCAGTTCTTC
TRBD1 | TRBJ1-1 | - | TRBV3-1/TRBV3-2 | CAVRQGWSTEAFF | TGTGCCGTCAGACAGGGATGGAGTACTGAAGCTTTCTTT
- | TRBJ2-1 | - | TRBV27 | CASINSGGLSYNEQFF | TGTGCCAGCATCAATAGCGGAGGACTCTCCTACAATGAGCAGTTCTTC
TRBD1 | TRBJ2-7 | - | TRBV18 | CASSPQNDRDHEQYF | TGTGCCAGCTCACCTCAGAACGACAGGGATCACGAGCAGTACTTC
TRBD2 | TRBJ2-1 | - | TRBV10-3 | CAIGAGGSSYNEQFF | TGTGCCATCGGAGCGGGGGGCAGCTCCTACAATGAGCAGTTCTTC
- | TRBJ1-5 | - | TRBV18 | CASSPVRMGQPQHF | TGTGCCAGCTCACCAGTGAGGATGGGTCAGCCCCAGCATTTT
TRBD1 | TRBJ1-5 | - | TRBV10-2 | CASSEGTGLRNQPQHF | TGCGCCAGCAGTGAGGGGACAGGGTTGCGCAATCAGCCCCAGCATTTT
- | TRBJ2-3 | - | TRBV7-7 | CASSLVGGTSTDTQYF | TGTGCTAGCAGCTTAGTTGGGGGGACGAGCACAGATACGCAGTATTTT
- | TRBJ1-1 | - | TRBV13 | CASSLVGERDTEAFF | TGTGCCAGCAGCTTAGTCGGAGAGAGGGACACTGAAGCTTTCTTT